This T cell receptor (beta chain) was sequenced during a study of OX40 agonist ivuxolimab in advanced cancers. On the study more broadly: Patients treated during dose escalation were battling hepatocellular carcinoma, melanoma, renal cell or head and neck cancer. Patients achieving partial responses numbered three: one hepatocellular carcinoma case and two cutaneous melanoma cases. A history of anti-PD-1, anti-PD-L1 or anti-CTLA-4 therapy was acceptable, and more than 30% had some. Study conclusions and caveats: At 0.1 to 3.0 mg/kg and by week 6, clonal expansion occurred in CD4+ and CD8+ blood T cells.

Data came from immunoSEQ multiplex PCR; TCRdb stores just in-frame clones and leaves some out. Among fewer than 90,000 clones, around 87% were seen once, and the ten largest hold over 2%. Germline V gives CDR1 SGHVS, CDR2 FQNEAQ. This CDR3 contains 20 residues. The ends were cut back, 1 base at V and 0 bases at J, with 21 bases in the middle. On this clone itself: Its target is unknown.

This chain uses TRBV7-8 with TRBJ1-4; weak D call: TRBD1 (5 bases). This TCR derives from an adult with an advanced solid tumor such as melanoma, head and neck, liver or kidney cancer. Sequenced here: CD4+ or CD8+ T cells sorted from blood, sampled in a trial of the OX40 agonist ivuxolimab. The CDR3 DNA follows: TGTGCCAGCAGCTTAGGAGCGCGTGGGGGGACCATGGCAACTAATGAAAAACTGTTTTTT. Encoded protein: CASSLGARGGTMATNEKLFF.